A selection of T cell receptor beta chains follows, all from one sample in a study of T cell responses to AZD1222 COVID-19 vaccine. TCRdb's table, derived via immunoSEQ multiplex PCR, lists solely in-frame clones and lacks some. This table has 55,000 to 70,000 clones, approximately 80% appearing once. Sequencing used peripheral blood, obtained on day 0 of AZD1222 vaccination. These receptors all come from an adult in good health. CDR3s include the opening cysteine and the closing phenylalanine or tryptophan. D genes are given only for firm matches. Clone size is stated in some rows and not others, as once, few, many or a class when expanded.

TRBD2,.,TRBJ2-7,TRBV6-5,CASSRGEGHEQYF,TGTGCCAGCAGCCGCGGGGAGGGCCACGAGCAGTACTTC
.,.,TRBJ2-5,TRBV14,CASSLQETQYF,TGTGCCAGCAGCCTACAAGAGACCCAGTACTTC
TRBD1,.,TRBJ1-2,TRBV2,CATAGYRGDYGYTF,TGTGCCACCGCCGGGTACAGGGGGGATTATGGCTACACCTTC
TRBD2,.,TRBJ2-2,TRBV5-1,CASTRGTSGNTGELFF,TGCGCCAGCACCAGAGGGACTAGCGGAAACACCGGGGAGCTGTTTTTT
TRBD2,.,TRBJ2-1,TRBV5-8,CASSFSYERGARNEQFF,TGTGCCAGCAGCTTTTCGTACGAGCGGGGAGCGAGGAATGAGCAGTTCTTC
TRBD1,few,TRBJ1-2,TRBV10-2,CASTPGQGLRDYGYTF,TGCGCCAGTACGCCGGGACAGGGGCTGAGGGACTATGGCTACACCTTC
.,.,TRBJ2-5,TRBV5-5,CASSLLRQAQETQYF,TGTGCCAGCAGCCTACTACGACAGGCCCAAGAGACCCAGTACTTC
.,.,TRBJ1-3,TRBV28,CATDDSGNTIYF,TGTGCCACCGACGACTCTGGAAACACCATATATTTT
.,.,TRBJ2-5,TRBV4-1,CASSQGRGLPPGETQYF,TGCGCCAGCAGCCAAGGGCGTGGGTTGCCCCCGGGAGAGACCCAGTACTTC
.,.,TRBJ1-3,TRBV7-2,CASSLLRVSGNTIYF,TGTGCCAGCAGCTTACTACGGGTTTCTGGAAACACCATATATTTT
.,.,TRBJ1-5,TRBV4-3,CASSPTFRGHQPQHF,TGCGCCAGCAGTCCCACGTTCAGAGGTCATCAGCCCCAGCATTTT
.,.,TRBJ2-3,TRBV29-1,CSGSRSGTDTQYF,TGCAGCGGGAGCAGGTCCGGCACAGATACGCAGTATTTT
.,.,TRBJ1-2,TRBV5-1,CASSESDSYGYTF,TGCGCCAGCAGCGAAAGCGACAGCTATGGCTACACCTTC
TRBD1,.,TRBJ1-2,TRBV6-2/TRBV6-3,CASSSNKQGWSYGYTF,TGTGCCAGCAGCTCTAACAAACAGGGGTGGAGCTATGGCTACACCTTC
.,.,TRBJ2-5,TRBV20-1,CSAILGTQYF,TGCAGTGCCATTTTAGGGACCCAGTACTTC
TRBD1,.,TRBJ2-1,TRBV7-2,CASSLEGQGYNEQFF,TGTGCCAGCAGCTTAGAGGGACAGGGCTACAATGAGCAGTTCTTC
.,.,TRBJ1-6,TRBV6-1,CASMYGDTWSPLHF,TGTGCCAGCATGTACGGGGATACTTGGTCACCCCTCCACTTT
TRBD1,.,TRBJ2-6,TRBV5-4,CASGSGTGISGANVLTF,TGTGCCAGCGGGTCCGGGACAGGGATCTCTGGGGCCAACGTCCTGACTTTC
.,.,TRBJ1-4,TRBV18,CASSSAGYEKLFF,TGTGCCAGCTCATCGGCGGGGTACGAAAAACTGTTTTTT
TRBD2,.,TRBJ2-1,TRBV11-3,CASSPNSGGNYNEQFF,TGTGCCAGCAGCCCCAATAGCGGGGGGAACTACAATGAGCAGTTCTTC
.,.,TRBJ2-1,TRBV7-8,CASSFRDHKDEQFF,TGTGCCAGCAGCTTCCGGGACCACAAGGATGAGCAGTTCTTC
TRBD1,.,TRBJ1-2,TRBV25-1,CASRNDRGYGYTF,TGTGCCAGCAGAAATGACAGGGGCTATGGCTACACCTTC
.,few,TRBJ2-7,TRBV9,CASSVQGGPYEQYF,TGTGCCAGCAGCGTTCAGGGGGGGCCCTACGAGCAGTACTTC
.,.,TRBJ2-2,TRBV5-4,CASSFFTGTGELFF,TGTGCCAGCAGCTTTTTTACGGGCACCGGGGAGCTGTTTTTT
TRBD1,.,TRBJ2-3,TRBV6-2/TRBV6-3,CASSHGQGILGSGTDTQYF,TGTGCCAGCAGCCACGGACAGGGGATCTTGGGATCAGGCACAGATACGCAGTATTTT
.,.,TRBJ2-5,TRBV9,CASSVKPTQETQYF,TGTGCCAGCAGCGTAAAACCGACACAAGAGACCCAGTACTTC
.,.,TRBJ2-5,TRBV28,CASSFGGPETQYF,TGTGCCAGCAGTTTCGGAGGACCAGAGACCCAGTACTTC
TRBD2,.,TRBJ2-1,TRBV7-2,CASSPYGPGLAGGRDEQFF,TGTGCCAGCAGCCCATATGGTCCAGGACTAGCGGGGGGGCGGGATGAGCAGTTCTTC
TRBD2,.,TRBJ2-3,TRBV5-4,CASSPSGGSVDTQYF,TGTGCCAGCAGCCCTAGCGGGGGAAGCGTAGATACGCAGTATTTT
.,.,TRBJ2-5,TRBV7-2,CASSPRETQYF,TGTGCCAGCAGCCCTCGTGAGACCCAGTACTTC
.,once,TRBJ1-6,TRBV27,CASSETVASYNSPLHF,TGTGCCAGCAGTGAGACAGTAGCCTCCTATAATTCACCCCTCCACTTT
.,.,TRBJ2-7,TRBV30,CAWSVGSGDEQYF,TGTGCCTGGAGTGTCGGGTCAGGGGACGAGCAGTACTTC
.,.,TRBJ1-5,TRBV24-1,CATSDSRGPSNQPQHF,TGTGCCACCAGTGATTCGCGGGGGCCGAGCAATCAGCCCCAGCATTTT
.,once,TRBJ1-1,TRBV5-1,CASTEDRNTEAFF,TGCGCCAGCACAGAGGACAGAAACACTGAAGCTTTCTTT
TRBD1,.,TRBJ2-7,TRBV15,CATSTTGGREQYF,TGTGCCACCAGCACAACAGGGGGTAGGGAGCAGTACTTC
.,once,TRBJ2-2,TRBV12-5,CASGFGGNTGELFF,TGTGCTAGTGGTTTTGGGGGGAACACCGGGGAGCTGTTTTTT
TRBD1,once,TRBJ2-6,TRBV18,CASSPDRGSSGANVLTF,TGTGCCAGCTCACCGGACAGGGGTTCATCTGGGGCCAACGTCCTGACTTTC
TRBD1,.,TRBJ2-1,TRBV10-3,CAIAGTGDYNEQFF,TGTGCCATAGCGGGGACAGGGGACTACAATGAGCAGTTCTTC
TRBD2,many,TRBJ2-3,TRBV3-1/TRBV3-2,CASSQGGGADTQYF,TGTGCCAGCAGCCAAGGCGGGGGGGCAGATACGCAGTATTTT
TRBD1,few,TRBJ2-5,TRBV7-9,CASSRMGTAQETQYF,TGTGCCAGCAGCAGAATGGGGACAGCACAAGAGACCCAGTACTTC
.,.,TRBJ2-5,TRBV4-1,CASSHKKTAEAQYF,TGCGCCAGCAGCCACAAGAAAACTGCCGAGGCCCAGTACTTC
.,.,TRBJ2-6,TRBV5-1,CASSLRTGPTNVLTF,TGCGCCAGCAGCCTCCGAACAGGCCCAACCAACGTCCTGACTTTC
TRBD1,.,TRBJ2-3,TRBV10-3,CATQGARTDTQYF,TGTGCCACGCAGGGGGCTCGCACAGATACGCAGTATTTT
.,.,TRBJ1-2,TRBV19,CASASHAINYGYTF,TGTGCCAGTGCGTCTCATGCTATTAACTATGGCTACACCTTC
.,.,TRBJ2-3,TRBV7-3,CASSLGTFTDTQYF,TGTGCCAGCAGCTTAGGGACGTTCACAGATACGCAGTATTTT
TRBD2,.,TRBJ2-1,TRBV11-3,CASSTPTSGGNEQFF,TGTGCCAGCAGCACCCCGACTAGCGGGGGGAATGAGCAGTTCTTC
TRBD1,.,TRBJ2-7,TRBV19,CASSPGQGYSAYEQYF,TGTGCCAGTAGTCCTGGACAGGGGTATTCGGCCTACGAGCAGTACTTC
.,.,TRBJ1-6,TRBV19,CASSSLDLSPLHF,TGTGCCAGTAGTAGCCTCGACCTTTCACCCCTCCACTTT
.,.,TRBJ2-1,TRBV18,CASSPQQGGANEQFF,TGTGCCAGCTCACCACAACAGGGCGGTGCGAATGAGCAGTTCTTC
TRBD1,.,TRBJ1-6,TRBV18,CASSPTGGSYNSPLHF,TGTGCCAGCTCACCGACAGGGGGCTCCTATAATTCACCCCTCCACTTT
.,.,TRBJ2-7,TRBV28,CASSLRGNSYEQYF,TGTGCCAGCAGTTTACGGGGGAACTCCTACGAGCAGTACTTC
.,.,TRBJ1-1,TRBV11-2,CASSLRGGTEAFF,TGTGCCAGCAGCTTAAGGGGGGGCACTGAAGCTTTCTTT
.,.,TRBJ1-5,TRBV27,CASSSINAGNNQPQHF,TGTGCCAGCAGCTCCATAAACGCAGGGAACAATCAGCCCCAGCATTTT